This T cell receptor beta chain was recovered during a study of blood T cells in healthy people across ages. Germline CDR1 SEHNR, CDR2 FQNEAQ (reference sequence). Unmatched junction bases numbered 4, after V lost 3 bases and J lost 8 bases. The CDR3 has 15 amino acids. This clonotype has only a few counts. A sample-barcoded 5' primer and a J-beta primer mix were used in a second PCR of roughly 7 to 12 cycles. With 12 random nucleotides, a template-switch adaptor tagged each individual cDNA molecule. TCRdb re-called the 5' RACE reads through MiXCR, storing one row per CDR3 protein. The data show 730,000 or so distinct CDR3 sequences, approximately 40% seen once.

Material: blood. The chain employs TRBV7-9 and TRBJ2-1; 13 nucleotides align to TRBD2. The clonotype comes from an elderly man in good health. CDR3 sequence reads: CASSFGLAGVDEQFF. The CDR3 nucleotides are TGTGCCAGCAGCTTCGGACTAGCGGGAGTGGATGAGCAGTTCTTC.